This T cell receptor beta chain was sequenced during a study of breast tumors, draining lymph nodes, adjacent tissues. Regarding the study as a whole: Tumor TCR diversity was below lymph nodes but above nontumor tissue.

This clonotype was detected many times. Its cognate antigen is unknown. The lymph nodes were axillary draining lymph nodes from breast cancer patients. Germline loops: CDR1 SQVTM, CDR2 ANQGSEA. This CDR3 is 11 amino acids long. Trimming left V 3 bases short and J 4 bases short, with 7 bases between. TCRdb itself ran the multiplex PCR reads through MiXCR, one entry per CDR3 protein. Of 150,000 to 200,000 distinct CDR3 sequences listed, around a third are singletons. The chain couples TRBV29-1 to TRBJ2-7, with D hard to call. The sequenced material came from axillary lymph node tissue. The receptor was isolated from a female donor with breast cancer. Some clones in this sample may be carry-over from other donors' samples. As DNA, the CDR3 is TGCAGCGTTGAGGTGGTTTACGAGCAGTACTTC. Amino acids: CSVEVVYEQYF.